These 18 T cell receptor beta chains share one sample of origin, sequenced in a study of T cell repertoires in cytomegalovirus infection. TCRdb independently ran MiXCR on the reads; one entry per CDR3 protein. The sample contains 97,000 or so distinct CDR3 sequences, approximately 16% of which appear only once. Sequenced sample: PBMCs. The receptors originated from a human donor in good health (CMV status not recorded). Some clones in this sample may be carry-over from other donors' samples.

Points on this clonotype: An end of the junction differs from the germline gene, which may be a read error. The V gene is TRBV5-1, the J gene TRBJ2-7; D remains ambiguous. Germline V CDR1 and CDR2: SGHRS, YFSETQ. CDR3 size: 15 residues. The CDR3 reads CASRLADAPTYEQYF. CDR3 nucleotide sequence: TGCGCCAGCAGGTTGGCGGACGCACCCACCTACGAGCAGTACTTC.

This clonotype was detected many times. The chain is built from TRBV7-2 and TRBJ1-5; no firm D call. The CDR3 is made up of 14 amino acids. Between the trimmed V and J ends, which lost 4 bases and 5 bases, there was a span of 12 bases. Per germline, CDR1 SGHTA and CDR2 FQGNSA. CDR3 sequence: CASSSGKDDQPQHF. In nucleotides, the CDR3 is TGTGCCAGCAGCTCCGGTAAGGACGATCAGCCCCAGCATTTT.

The V gene is TRBV6-2 or TRBV6-3, the J gene TRBJ2-2, with D perhaps matching TRBD1 or TRBD2 (5 bases each). This CDR3 is 14 amino acids long. CDR1 is MNHEY, CDR2 SVGEGT, per germline. The V end was cut by 7 bases, the J end by 5 bases, with 14 bases between. Written as DNA, the CDR3 is TGTGCCAGCACCCCTAGCAGGGATACCGGGGAGCTGTTTTTT. Its translation: CASTPSRDTGELFF.

This clonotype was seen more than once but under ten times. J is TRBJ2-5 and V is TRBV29-1, with a weak D call TRBD2 (6 bases). This CDR3 comprises 12 residues. Trimming removed 3 bases from V and 5 bases from J, with 10 bases in between. CDR1 SQVTM and CDR2 ANQGSEA come from the germline V gene. The CDR3: CSVEKRGETQYF. CDR3 DNA: TGCAGCGTTGAGAAACGGGGGGAGACCCAGTACTTC.

This clonotype was recorded at least ten times. V gene TRBV7-2 combines with J gene TRBJ1-1; no definite D call. Trimming took 4 bases from V and 2 from J, leaving 14 bases between them. This CDR3 has 15 amino acids. Germline loops: CDR1 SGHTA, CDR2 FQGNSA. Here the CDR3 reads CASSSGREGNTEAFF. The CDR3, as DNA: TGTGCCAGCAGCTCAGGACGGGAGGGAAACACTGAAGCTTTCTTT.

There are a few counts of this clonotype. This sequence joins TRBV7-2 and TRBJ2-5; D is ambiguous. Deletions cut 1 base from V and 2 bases from J, with 8 bases between. The germline gives CDR1 SGHTA, CDR2 FQGNSA. There are 14 residues in the CDR3. The CDR3 sequence: CASSLVAPQETQYF. The CDR3 coding sequence is TGTGCCAGCAGCTTAGTGGCCCCTCAAGAGACCCAGTACTTC.

This clonotype came up many times. The chain has TRBV7-2 and TRBJ1-4, with D perhaps TRBD1 (6 bases). Trimming took off 10 bases at V and 1 base at J, with 13 bases between the two ends. This CDR3 spans 14 amino acids. Germline V gene sequence: CDR1 SGHTA, CDR2 FQGNSA. The CDR3 here is CATKPDRTNEKLFF. The CDR3 nucleotides read TGTGCCACCAAACCGGACAGAACTAATGAAAAACTGTTTTTT.

This clonotype was seen many times. J is TRBJ1-2 and V is TRBV7-2; D possibly corresponds to TRBD1 (5 bases). The V end lost 5 bases, the J end lost 5 bases, and 18 bases lay between the germline ends. In germline, CDR1 is SGHTA, CDR2 FQGNSA. This CDR3 contains 15 residues. The CDR3 bases are TGTGCCAGCAGCCAACCGGGTCTCGAGGGGTATGGCTACACCTTC. It encodes CASSQPGLEGYGYTF.

The table lists this clonotype with a few counts. CDR3: CASSVFSSTDTQYF. CDR3 DNA sequence: TGTGCCAGCAGCGTTTTCAGTTCCACAGATACGCAGTATTTT. V usage is TRBV9 and J usage is TRBJ2-3; no firm D call. The CDR3 length is 14 residues. V was clipped by 2 bases and J by 2 bases, with 9 bases between them. CDR1 is SGDLS, CDR2 YYNGEE, per germline.

A few counts support this clonotype. The chain joins TRBV28 to TRBJ1-2; D unclear. The CDR3 has 13 residues. With 4 bases removed from V and 2 bases from J, the gap between germline ends came to 8 bases. Germline CDR1 is MDHEN and CDR2 is SYDVKM. CDR3 in DNA: TGTGCCAGCAGTTCCCCGGGCAACTATGGCTACACCTTC. Its protein is CASSSPGNYGYTF.

The chain has TRBV7-9 and TRBJ1-5, with TRBD1 matching over 9 bases. V dropped 5 bases and J dropped 7; count of bases not matched to a gene: 6. Per germline, CDR1 SEHNR and CDR2 FQNEAQ (reference sequence). CDR3 length equals 14 residues. This chain's CDR3 is CASSHTGGGQPQHF. The CDR3 DNA is TGTGCCAGCAGCCATACAGGGGGCGGACAGCCCCAGCATTTT.

The genes are TRBV6-6 and TRBJ1-4, with a possible D match to TRBD1 (5 bases). V gave up 6 bases and J gave up 8 bases, with 7 bases separating them. Germline V CDR1 and CDR2: MNHNY, SVGAGI (reference sequence). This CDR3 is 11 amino acids long. Here the CDR3 reads CASSRQEKLFF. Here the CDR3 DNA reads TGTGCCAGCAGCCGACAGGAAAAACTGTTTTTT.

This clonotype appeared a few times. This chain joins TRBV28 and TRBJ1-6; TRBD1 matches at 7 bases. Germline V gives CDR1 MDHEN, CDR2 SYDVKM. The CDR3 sequence is 16 residues long. V lost 5 bases, J lost 1 base, and 5 bases stayed unmatched. The CDR3 region is CASSPAGGSYNSPLHF. The CDR3 DNA reads TGTGCCAGCAGTCCCGCAGGGGGATCCTATAATTCACCCCTCCACTTT.

This clonotype has at least ten counts. The chain is built from TRBV12-3 or TRBV12-4 and TRBJ2-5; D gene uncertain. The V gene lost 3 bases and the J gene lost 4 bases, with 12 bases spanning the gap. The CDR3 length is 14 residues. The CDR3 coding sequence is TGTGCCAGCAGTTTTAGACTCCCCGGAGAGACCCAGTACTTC. This encodes CASSFRLPGETQYF.

This clonotype showed up just a few times. The CDR3 sequence is CAWSGAGPEQYF. CDR3 coding DNA: TGTGCCTGGAGCGGGGCAGGGCCCGAGCAGTACTTC. This chain links TRBV30 with TRBJ2-7; D may correspond to TRBD1 or TRBD2 (5 bases each). Trimming left V 3 bases short and J 6 bases short, with 12 bases between. Germline V gene sequence: CDR1 GTSNPN, CDR2 SVGIG (reference sequence). CDR3 length: 12 amino acids.

In its sample, this clonotype was seen a few times. This chain joins TRBV7-9 and TRBJ2-5; 8 bases are a match to TRBD1. The CDR3 has 14 residues. With 5 bases clipped from V and 7 bases from J, the junction kept 9 bases outside the gene matches. Germline V gives CDR1 SEHNR, CDR2 FQNEAQ (reference sequence). The CDR3 region has the DNA TGTGCCAGCAGCCCCTTCGGACAGGGAGGGACCCAGTACTTC. It yields the protein CASSPFGQGGTQYF.

This clonotype was detected ten times or more. The rearrangement links TRBV7-2 to TRBJ2-7; a weak D match, TRBD2 (6 bases). The CDR3 covers 16 residues. Trimming removed 5 bases from V and 4 bases from J, with 21 bases in between. CDR1 is SGHTA and CDR2 is FQGNSA in the germline V gene. CDR3 sequence reads: CASSVPSRGIPYEQYF. The CDR3 region has the DNA TGTGCCAGCAGCGTTCCCTCCCGGGGGATCCCTTACGAGCAGTACTTC.

This clonotype has more than one count but fewer than ten. The chain has TRBV7-2 and TRBJ2-1; 7 nucleotides match TRBD1. With 0 bases clipped from V and 6 bases from J, the junction kept 2 bases outside the gene matches. CDR1 and CDR2 (germline): SGHTA, FQGNSA. This CDR3 spans 14 amino acids. The CDR3 DNA reads as TGTGCCAGCAGCTTAGCTCAGGGGGTCAATGAGCAGTTCTTC. As protein: CASSLAQGVNEQFF.